The 9 T cell receptor beta chains below all came from one sample that was sequenced in a study of radiation and T cells in renal cell carcinoma. The table came from immunoSEQ multiplex PCR; TCRdb's copy has only in-frame clones and leaves some out. The data contain some 120,000 clones, 88% of them singletons. The time point is: blood 2 weeks post-SBRT. Treatment indicated: 15 Gy SBRT to primary tumor, nephrectomy 4 weeks later. The sequencing here drew on blood, taken from a patient whose treatment included radiotherapy and nephrectomy. These receptor sequences come from a woman between 65 and 79 years old with renal cell carcinoma.

The J gene is TRBJ1-6, the V gene TRBV7-9; TRBD1 aligns across 7 bases. The CDR3 has 16 residues. V was clipped by 5 bases and J by 7 bases; unmatched bases: 11. The germline V gene encodes CDR1 SEHNR and CDR2 FQNEAQ (reference sequence). The CDR3 nucleotides read TGTGCCAGCAGCCGGGACAGTGGGGCTAGAAATTCACCCCTCCACTTT. Protein: CASSRDSGARNSPLHF.

The chain combines TRBV2 with TRBJ1-6, with TRBD1 matching 8 bases. Trimming removed 1 base from V and 7 bases from J; junction bases left unmatched: 6. The CDR3 extends over 16 amino acids. Looked up from germline, CDR1 is SNHLY and CDR2 is FYNNEI. CDR3 amino acids: CASSEEGQALNSPLHF. DNA of the CDR3: TGTGCCAGCAGTGAAGAGGGACAGGCTTTGAATTCACCCCTCCACTTT.

This clone was counted once. CDR3 bases: TGTGCCAGCAGCAAGGGACCCCTCTCCTACAATGAGCAGTTCTTC. Translation gives CASSKGPLSYNEQFF. The gene calls are TRBV6-5 and TRBJ2-1; D may correspond to TRBD1 or TRBD2 (5 bases each). The CDR3 is 15 amino acids. CDR1 is MNHEY, CDR2 SVGAGI, per germline. V was clipped by 6 bases and J by 0 bases, with 12 bases between them.

The chain couples TRBV28 to TRBJ2-3; TRBD2 aligns across 7 bases. The V and J ends lost 4 bases and 0 bases, in that order; junction bases with no gene match: 7. This CDR3 has 16 amino acids. CDR1 and CDR2 from the germline V gene are MDHEN and SYDVKM. CDR3 sequence: CASSSLRGVSTDTQYF. CDR3 DNA: TGTGCCAGCAGTTCCCTCCGGGGGGTGAGCACAGATACGCAGTATTTT.

This clone has just one count. The chain uses TRBV2 and TRBJ1-5, with 12 bases that match TRBD1. CDR1 and CDR2 (germline): SNHLY, FYNNEI. The CDR3 is 17 residues long. V dropped 8 bases and J dropped 6; count of bases not matched to a gene: 14. The CDR3 DNA is TGTGCCAGCGCCACCGGGACAGGGGGCGCGGGGAGTCAGCCCCAGCATTTT. It codes for CASATGTGGAGSQPQHF.

The rearrangement links TRBV5-4 to TRBJ2-3; D call uncertain. The CDR3 runs 13 residues. Germline V CDR1 and CDR2: SGHNT, YYREEE (reference sequence). V was pared by 2 bases and J by 8 bases, with 12 bases between. This CDR3 reads CASSLQSVGTQYF. CDR3 DNA: TGTGCCAGCAGCTTACAATCGGTGGGTACGCAGTATTTT.

The chain carries TRBV7-2 and TRBJ1-2; no clear D gene. CDR1 and CDR2 (germline): SGHTA, FQGNSA. This CDR3 is 14 amino acids long. The V end was cut by 5 bases, the J end by 4 bases, with 14 bases between. The CDR3 is CASSPRTEFYGYTF. The CDR3 DNA sequence: TGTGCCAGCAGCCCGAGGACGGAATTCTATGGCTACACCTTC.

The chain carries TRBV2 and TRBJ2-5, with a tentative D call TRBD1 (5 bases). Germline loops: CDR1 SNHLY, CDR2 FYNNEI. V dropped 8 bases and J dropped 4 bases, with 14 bases sitting between them. There are 13 residues in the CDR3. CDR3: CASASGAGETQYF. The CDR3 DNA is TGTGCCAGCGCTTCTGGGGCAGGAGAGACCCAGTACTTC.

The gene calls are TRBV5-4 and TRBJ2-1, with 12 bases that match TRBD2. The J segment lost 7 bases and the V segment lost 4 bases, leaving 3 bases of the junction unmatched. This CDR3 is 14 amino acids long. Germline CDR1 is SGHNT and CDR2 is YYREEE (reference sequence). CDR3 in DNA: TGTGCCAGCAGCCTAGCGGGGGGGAGGAATGAGCAGTTCTTC. It is translated as CASSLAGGRNEQFF. Together with reference TRBV5-4 and TRBJ2-1, the CDR3 gives the full variable domain: ETGVTQSPTHLIKTRGQQVTLRCSSQSGHNTVSWYQQALGQGPQFIFQYYREEENGRGNFPPRFSGLQFPNYSSELNVNALELDDSALYLCASSLAGGRNEQFFGPGTRLTVL.